A selection of T cell receptor beta chains follows, all from one sample in a study of cytomegalovirus exposure and HLA in healthy donors. TCRdb's table, derived via immunoSEQ multiplex PCR, lists solely in-frame clones and lacks some. The sample lists around 150,000 clones, around 80% occurring once. The sequenced sample consisted of PBMCs. The receptors stem from a male donor in good health and CMV-seropositive. The CDR3 runs from the conserved cysteine through the conserved F or W. The order of the fields is CDR3 length, clone size, D gene, V gene, J gene, CDR3 protein, CDR3 DNA. The D gene is left open where the match is weak. The size of a clone is reported for some rows only, either as once, few or many, or as a class for expanded clones.

14	.	.	TRBV28	TRBJ2-7	CATTRGASSYEQYF	TGTGCCACGACCAGGGGGGCAAGCTCCTACGAGCAGTACTTC
13	.	.	TRBV10-3	TRBJ2-5	CAISGTAQETQYF	TGTGCCATCAGTGGAACAGCCCAAGAGACCCAGTACTTC
17	.	TRBD1	TRBV5-4	TRBJ1-2	CASSSVGTGGAVSGYTF	TGTGCCAGCAGTTCGGTTGGGACAGGGGGCGCAGTTAGCGGCTACACCTTC
14	.	.	TRBV7-3	TRBJ2-5	CASSPTGLGETQYF	TGTGCCAGCAGCCCGACGGGACTGGGGGAGACCCAGTACTTC
21	.	TRBD2	TRBV19	TRBJ2-1	CASSIAPTSGTPLRSYNEQFF	TGTGCCAGTAGTATAGCTCCTACTAGCGGGACCCCCCTCCGTTCCTACAATGAGCAGTTCTTC
15	.	.	TRBV30	TRBJ1-5	CAWSSGLTSDQPQHF	TGTGCCTGGAGTTCAGGGCTGACGTCAGATCAGCCCCAGCATTTT
18	.	TRBD2	TRBV4-3	TRBJ2-1	CASSQDVSGTSGSSKQFF	TGCGCCAGCAGCCAAGATGTGTCCGGGACTAGCGGGAGTAGTAAGCAGTTCTTC
14	.	TRBD1	TRBV6-4	TRBJ1-1	CASSRQGRGTEAFF	TGTGCCAGCAGTCGACAGGGACGAGGGACTGAAGCTTTCTTT
15	.	.	TRBV5-6	TRBJ1-4	CASSLEGQIGEKLFF	TGTGCCAGCAGCTTGGAAGGACAGATCGGTGAAAAACTGTTTTTT
14	.	TRBD1	TRBV5-5	TRBJ2-7	CASSRTGQVYEQYF	TGTGCCAGCTCCCGGACAGGGCAGGTCTACGAGCAGTACTTC
15	.	TRBD2	TRBV11-3	TRBJ2-1	CASSSLAGGPAEQFF	TGTGCCAGCAGCTCTCTAGCGGGAGGGCCTGCTGAGCAGTTCTTC
14	.	.	TRBV21-1	TRBJ2-2	CASSKWTGTGELFF	TGTGCCAGCAGCAAATGGACAGGGACCGGGGAGCTGTTTTTT
17	.	.	TRBV30	TRBJ1-3	CAWGAGRTDATGNTIYF	TGTGCCTGGGGGGCTGGGCGAACCGACGCCACTGGAAACACCATATATTTT
18	.	TRBD2	TRBV9	TRBJ2-2	CASSERGGAGAGTGELFF	TGTGCCAGCAGCGAAAGGGGTGGAGCGGGAGCAGGAACCGGGGAGCTGTTTTTT
13	.	.	TRBV19	TRBJ2-5	CASSVPGEETQYF	TGTGCCAGTAGTGTCCCAGGGGAAGAGACCCAGTACTTC
14	.	TRBD1	TRBV5-1	TRBJ2-7	CASSLGQGAHEQYF	TGCGCCAGCAGCTTGGGACAGGGGGCCCACGAGCAGTACTTC
13	few	.	TRBV7-9	TRBJ2-7	CASSRYPPYEQYF	TGTGCCAGCAGCCGTTATCCCCCCTACGAGCAGTACTTC
13	.	.	TRBV11-2	TRBJ2-7	CASSLFGHYEQYF	TGTGCCAGCAGCTTATTTGGGCATTACGAGCAGTACTTC
13	.	TRBD2	TRBV6-5	TRBJ2-5	CASRKTSEETQYF	TGTGCCAGCAGAAAAACTAGCGAAGAGACCCAGTACTTC
14	.	TRBD2	TRBV14	TRBJ2-1	CASQAGAGYNEQFF	TGTGCCAGTCAAGCGGGAGCTGGCTACAATGAGCAGTTCTTC
16	few	TRBD1	TRBV19	TRBJ2-7	CASSPPPGQGSHEQYF	TGTGCCAGTAGTCCCCCCCCTGGACAGGGTAGCCACGAGCAGTACTTC
14	.	.	TRBV5-1	TRBJ2-5	CASSSGDPGETQYF	TGCGCCAGCAGCTCGGGGGACCCTGGAGAGACCCAGTACTTC
16	.	TRBD2	TRBV25-1	TRBJ2-2	CASTPVAGTNTGELFF	TGTGCCAGCACCCCTGTAGCGGGAACGAACACCGGGGAGCTGTTTTTT
15	.	TRBD2	TRBV9	TRBJ2-3	CASSDRAGEGGAQYF	TGTGCCAGCAGCGATCGAGCGGGAGAAGGGGGTGCGCAGTATTTT
15	.	.	TRBV5-1	TRBJ2-3	CASSLGGGAPDTQYF	TGCGCCAGCAGCTTGGGGGGAGGCGCACCAGATACGCAGTATTTT
16	.	TRBD1	TRBV7-9	TRBJ1-5	CASSAGTGDFNQPQHF	TGTGCCAGCAGCGCCGGGACAGGAGACTTCAATCAGCCCCAGCATTTT
11	.	.	TRBV2	TRBJ2-3	CASLFTDTQYF	TGTGCCAGTCTCTTCACAGATACGCAGTATTTT
15	.	.	TRBV11-2	TRBJ1-5	CASSLPNRAGQPQHF	TGTGCCAGCAGCTTACCGAACAGGGCGGGTCAGCCCCAGCATTTT
16	.	.	TRBV9	TRBJ2-1	CASSVEILVSSDEQFF	TGTGCCAGCAGCGTAGAAATTCTAGTCTCATCAGATGAGCAGTTCTTC